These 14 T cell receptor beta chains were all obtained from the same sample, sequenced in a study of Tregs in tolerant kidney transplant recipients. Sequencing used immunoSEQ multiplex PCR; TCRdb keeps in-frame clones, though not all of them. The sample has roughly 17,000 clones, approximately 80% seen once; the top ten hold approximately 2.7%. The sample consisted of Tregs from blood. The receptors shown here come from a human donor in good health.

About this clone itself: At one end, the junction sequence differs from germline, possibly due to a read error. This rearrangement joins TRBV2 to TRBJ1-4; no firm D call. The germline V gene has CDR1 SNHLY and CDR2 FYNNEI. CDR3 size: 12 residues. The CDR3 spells CASTEGREKLFF. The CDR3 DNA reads TGTGCCAGCACTGAAGGTCGGGAAAAACTGTTTTTT. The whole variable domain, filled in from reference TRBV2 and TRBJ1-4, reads EPEVTQTPSHQVTQMGQEVILRCVPISNHLYFYWYRQILGQKVEFLVSFYNNEISEKSEIFDDQFSVERPDGSNFTLKIRSTKLEDSAMYFCASTEGREKLFFGSGTQLSVL.

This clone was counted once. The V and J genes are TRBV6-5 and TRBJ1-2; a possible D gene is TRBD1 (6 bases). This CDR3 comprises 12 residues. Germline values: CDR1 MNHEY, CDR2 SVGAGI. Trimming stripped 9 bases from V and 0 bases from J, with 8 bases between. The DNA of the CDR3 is TGTGCCAGTCGGGACACTAACTATGGCTACACCTTC. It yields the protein CASRDTNYGYTF.

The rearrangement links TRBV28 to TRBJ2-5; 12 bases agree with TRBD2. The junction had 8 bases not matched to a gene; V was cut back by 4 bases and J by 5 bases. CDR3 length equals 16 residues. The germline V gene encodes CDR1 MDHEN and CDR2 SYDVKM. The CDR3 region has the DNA TGTGCCAGCAGTTCCACCGGGACTAGCGGGCTTGAGACCCAGTACTTC. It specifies CASSSTGTSGLETQYF.

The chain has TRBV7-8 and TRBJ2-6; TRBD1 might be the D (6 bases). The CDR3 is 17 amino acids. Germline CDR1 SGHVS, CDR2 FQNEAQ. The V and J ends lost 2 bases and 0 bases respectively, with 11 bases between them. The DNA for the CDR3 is TGTGCCAGCAGCTTAACCGGGACACCCTCTGGGGCCAACGTCCTGACTTTC. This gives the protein CASSLTGTPSGANVLTF.

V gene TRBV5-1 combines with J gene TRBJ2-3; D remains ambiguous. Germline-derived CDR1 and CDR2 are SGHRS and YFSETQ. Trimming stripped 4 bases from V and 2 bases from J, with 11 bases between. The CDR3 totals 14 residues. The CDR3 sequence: CASSLTGDTDTQYF. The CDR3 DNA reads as TGCGCCAGCAGCCTTACCGGTGACACAGATACGCAGTATTTT.

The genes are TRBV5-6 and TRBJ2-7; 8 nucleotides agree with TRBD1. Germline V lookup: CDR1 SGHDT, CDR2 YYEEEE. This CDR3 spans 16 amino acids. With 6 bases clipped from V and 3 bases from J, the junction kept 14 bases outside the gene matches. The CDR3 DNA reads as TGTGCCAGCATTCTCTGGGGCGGGACAGGTCGCTACGAGCAGTACTTC. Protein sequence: CASILWGGTGRYEQYF.

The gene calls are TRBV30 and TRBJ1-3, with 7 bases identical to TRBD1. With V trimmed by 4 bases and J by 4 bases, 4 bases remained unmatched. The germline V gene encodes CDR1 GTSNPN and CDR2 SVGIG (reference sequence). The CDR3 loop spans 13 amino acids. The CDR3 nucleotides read TGTGCCTGGAACCGGGACAGCGGAAACACCATATATTTT. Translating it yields CAWNRDSGNTIYF.

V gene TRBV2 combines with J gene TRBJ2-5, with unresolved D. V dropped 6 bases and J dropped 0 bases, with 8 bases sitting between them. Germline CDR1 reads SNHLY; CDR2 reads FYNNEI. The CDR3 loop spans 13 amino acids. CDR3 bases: TGTGCCAGCAGGTCAGACTACCAAGAGACCCAGTACTTC. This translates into CASRSDYQETQYF.

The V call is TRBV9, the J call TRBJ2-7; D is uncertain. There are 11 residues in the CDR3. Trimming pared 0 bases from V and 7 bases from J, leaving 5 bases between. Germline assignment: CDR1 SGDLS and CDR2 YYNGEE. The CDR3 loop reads CASSVGGEQYF. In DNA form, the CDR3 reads TGTGCCAGCAGCGTAGGGGGAGAGCAGTACTTC.

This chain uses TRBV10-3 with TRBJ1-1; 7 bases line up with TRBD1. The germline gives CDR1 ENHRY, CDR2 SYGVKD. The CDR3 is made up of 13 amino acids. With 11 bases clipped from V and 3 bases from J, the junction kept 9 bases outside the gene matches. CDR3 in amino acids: CAATGVGYTEAFF. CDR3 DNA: TGTGCCGCAACAGGGGTGGGGTACACTGAAGCTTTCTTT.

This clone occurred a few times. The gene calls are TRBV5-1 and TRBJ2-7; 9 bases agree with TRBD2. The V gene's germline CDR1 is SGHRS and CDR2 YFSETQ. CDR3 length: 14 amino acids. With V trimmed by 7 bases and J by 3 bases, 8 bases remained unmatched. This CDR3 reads CASGAGGLGYEQYF. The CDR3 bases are TGCGCCAGCGGGGCGGGAGGGCTAGGCTACGAGCAGTACTTC.

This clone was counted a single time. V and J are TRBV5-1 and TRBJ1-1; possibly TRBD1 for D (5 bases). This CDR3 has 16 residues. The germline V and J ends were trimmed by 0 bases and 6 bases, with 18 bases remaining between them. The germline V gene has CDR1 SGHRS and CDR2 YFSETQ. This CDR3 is CASSLGVDWGLAEAFF. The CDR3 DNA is TGCGCCAGCAGCTTGGGTGTGGATTGGGGGTTGGCTGAAGCTTTCTTT.

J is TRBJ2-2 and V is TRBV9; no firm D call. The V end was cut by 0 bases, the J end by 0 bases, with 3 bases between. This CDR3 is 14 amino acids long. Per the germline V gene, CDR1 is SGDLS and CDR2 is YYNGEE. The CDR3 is CASSVAPNTGELFF. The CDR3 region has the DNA TGTGCCAGCAGCGTAGCACCGAACACCGGGGAGCTGTTTTTT.

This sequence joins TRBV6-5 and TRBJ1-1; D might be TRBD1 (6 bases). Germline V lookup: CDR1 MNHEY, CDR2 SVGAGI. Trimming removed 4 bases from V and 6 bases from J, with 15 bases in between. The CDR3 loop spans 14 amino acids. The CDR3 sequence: CASSLIQGYAEAFF. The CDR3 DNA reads TGTGCCAGCAGTTTGATTCAGGGGTACGCTGAAGCTTTCTTT.